The 24 T cell receptor delta chains below were found in one sample sequenced in a study of gammadelta T cells in human blood. TCRdb re-analyzed the RT-PCR reads via CATT. The data contain 850 to 1,000 delta-chain clones, about 42% of them singletons. Sequencing was carried out using non-Vgamma9Vdelta2 gamma-delta T cells from infant blood. The receptors here all came from a human donor.

In regard to this clone: A far larger clone lies a single base away; this is likely a read error. Other DNA sequences of this sample code for an identical CDR3. The V gene is TRDV1, the J gene TRDJ2; 10 positions agree with TRDD3. Per germline, CDR1 TSWWSYY and CDR2 QGS. CDR3 length equals 19 residues. The junction had 13 bases not matched to a gene; V was cut back by 0 bases and J by 6 bases. CDR3: CALGELDGIGGYASAQLFF. The CDR3 DNA is TGTGCTCTTGGGGAACTCGACGGGATAGGGGGATACGCGTCAGCACAACTCTTCTTT.

On this clone: This likely came from a read error, as a far larger clone is one base away. The J gene is TRDJ2, the V gene TRDV1, with a tentative D call TRDD3 (6 bases). The CDR3 extends over 21 amino acids. Germline V gene lookup returns CDR1 TSWWSYY and CDR2 QGS. CDR3 DNA sequence: TGTGCTCTTGGGGCCCGACGCCTAGGGAGGTGGGGGTCTACTTTGATAGCACAACTCTTCTTT. This gives the protein CALGARRLGRWGSTLIAQLFF.

This clone is medium-sized by share. The chain has TRDV1 and TRDJ2; 11 bases are shared with TRDD3. Germline loops: CDR1 TSWWSYY, CDR2 QGS. Trimming at V came to 3 bases and at J to 6 bases, leaving 24 bases not matched to a gene. This CDR3 comprises 22 residues. The CDR3 DNA follows: TGTGCTCTTGGGGACCCCCCTTCCCCCTTCGACTGGGGGATAGGCTTGGCAGCACAACTCTTCTTT. Translation: CALGDPPSPFDWGIGLAAQLFF.

This clone was counted a few times. The V gene is TRDV1, the J gene TRDJ2; 12 positions agree with TRDD3. Germline V lookup: CDR1 TSWWSYY, CDR2 QGS. Losses at the gene ends were 2 bases for V and 0 bases for J; bases not matched to a gene: 16. The CDR3 contains 22 residues. In DNA, the CDR3 is TGTGCTCTTGGGGAAAGGCCTCAACTGGGGGATACAAACGGGGCTTTGACAGCACAACTCTTCTTT. The encoded protein is CALGERPQLGDTNGALTAQLFF.

The genes are TRDV1 and TRDJ1, with 8 bases matching TRDD3. CDR3 length equals 25 residues. V shed 6 bases and J 4 bases; nucleotides not matched to a gene: 40. Per germline, CDR1 TSWWSYY and CDR2 QGS. Here the CDR3 DNA reads TGTGCTCTTGGAGAAGTCATTACCCCCACCCTAGTACTGGGGGCCCTGCTCGAGGGCCACGATAAACTCATCTTT. This codes for CALGEVITPTLVLGALLEGHDKLIF.

This clone has only one observation. This may be a read error, as it is one base from a much larger clone. The chain couples TRDV1 to TRDJ3, with 7 bases matching TRDD3. This CDR3 spans 22 amino acids. Germline V gene sequence: CDR1 TSWWSYY, CDR2 QGS. J was trimmed by 0 bases and V by 0 bases; bases with no gene match: 14. CDR3 amino acids: CALGELDTSLGASSWDTRQMFF. CDR3 DNA sequence: TGTGCTCTTGGGGAACTAGATACCTCCCTGGGGGCAAGCTCCTGGGACACCCGACAGATGTTTTTC.

This clone appeared once. This likely traces to a read error, being one base from a far larger clone. This rearrangement joins TRDV3 to TRDJ2; 12 nucleotides line up with TRDD3. V was clipped by 4 bases and J by 7 bases; unmatched bases: 28. CDR3 size: 21 residues. The germline gives CDR1 TVYSNPD, CDR2 GDNSRS (reference sequence). The CDR3 sequence is CASGGSYRSTGGYTHRAQLFF. In DNA form, the CDR3 reads TGTGCCTCCGGGGGTTCCTACAGGAGTACTGGGGGATACACCCATAGAGCACAACTCTTCTTT.

Relative to its sample, this clone is hyperexpanded. The sample contains more than one DNA sequence encoding this CDR3. The rearrangement joins TRDV1 to TRDJ1; TRDD3 agrees at 12 bases. Germline values: CDR1 TSWWSYY, CDR2 QGS. The CDR3 runs 22 residues. V shed 4 bases and J 3 bases; nucleotides not matched to a gene: 24. CDR3 protein: CALGGWRGWGIRRGSYPDKLIF. The CDR3 DNA reads TGTGCTCTTGGGGGGTGGCGTGGCTGGGGGATACGCCGGGGGTCTTATCCCGATAAACTCATCTTT.

With regard to this clone: A far more abundant clone sits one base away, making this likely a read error. The chain uses TRDV2 and TRDJ3; TRDD3 might be the D (6 bases). This CDR3 contains 23 residues. Germline CDR1 is GEAIGNYY and CDR2 is EKD. This CDR3 reads CACDTGRSYWDYYSSWDIRQMFF. In nucleotides, the CDR3 is TGTGCCTGTGACACCGGCCGCTCATACTGGGATTATTATAGCTCCTGGGACATCCGACAGATGTTTTTC.

In its sample, this clone is large (0.1 to 1%). The J gene is TRDJ1, the V gene TRDV1; TRDD3 matches at 8 bases. Per the germline V gene, CDR1 is TSWWSYY and CDR2 is QGS. This CDR3 comprises 18 residues. V lost 1 base to trimming and J lost 4 bases; unmatched junction nucleotides: 14. CDR3 bases: TGTGCTCTTGGGGAACCCAAATTACTAAGGGGGGATATCGATAAACTCATCTTT. Its protein product is CALGEPKLLRGDIDKLIF.

A remark on this clone: A much larger clone differs by one base, so this may be a read error. This chain uses TRDV1 with TRDJ1; tentative D call: TRDD3 (5 bases). The CDR3 runs 21 residues. The V gene lost 2 bases and the J gene lost 0 bases, with 28 bases spanning the gap. Germline assignment: CDR1 TSWWSYY and CDR2 QGS. In nucleotides, the CDR3 is TGTGCTCTTGGGGAATCGCCAAAACTTGGGTGGCTCTGGGAGTACACCGATAAACTCATCTTT. Amino acid sequence: CALGESPKLGWLWEYTDKLIF.

About this clone itself: The likely explanation is a read error, given a far larger clone one base away. Other DNA sequences from this sample encode an identical CDR3 as well. The chain is built from TRDV2 and TRDJ3; D perhaps matches TRDD3 (6 bases). Germline V lookup: CDR1 GEAIGNYY, CDR2 EKD. CDR3 length equals 23 residues. The CDR3 region has the DNA TGTGCCTGTGACACCGGCCGCTCATACTGGGATTATTATAGCTCCTGGGACACACGACAGATGTTTTTC. It specifies CACDTGRSYWDYYSSWDTRQMFF.

About this clone: Being one base from a much bigger clone, this may be a read error. Other DNA sequences from this sample encode an identical CDR3 as well. J is TRDJ1 and V is TRDV1; D might be TRDD3 (6 bases). Germline loops: CDR1 TSWWSYY, CDR2 QGS. CDR3 size: 14 residues. V shed 5 bases and J shed 5 bases, with 15 bases lying between them. The CDR3 loop is CALGSAFGDDKLIF. The CDR3 DNA is TGTGCTCTTGGGTCGGCATTTGGGGATGATAAACTCATCTTT.

This clone has just a few counts. A read error is possible here, since a much larger clone lies one base away. The same CDR3 also results from other DNA sequences found in this sample. The rearrangement uses TRDV1 and TRDJ1; 9 nucleotides align to TRDD2. This CDR3 is built from 18 residues. Germline CDR1 TSWWSYY, CDR2 QGS. Losses at the gene ends were 4 bases for V and 5 bases for J; bases not matched to a gene: 17. CDR3 DNA: TGTGCTCTTGGGGGGCCTTCCTACGGGTACTGGGTCGCTGATAAACTCATCTTT. It is translated as CALGGPSYGYWVADKLIF.

This clone ranks as large. Different DNA sequences within this sample yield the same CDR3. V is TRDV1 and J is TRDJ1; 9 bases fit TRDD2. The CDR3 consists of 18 residues. Per germline, CDR1 TSWWSYY and CDR2 QGS. Trimming cost V 3 bases and J 3 bases; bases outside gene matches: 14. CDR3 sequence: CALGDTAFLRPMADKLIF. In DNA form, the CDR3 reads TGTGCTCTTGGGGATACGGCCTTCCTACGTCCTATGGCCGATAAACTCATCTTT.

As regards this clone: A single base separates this from a much larger clone, so it may be a read error. Other DNA sequences in the same sample also yield this CDR3. This sequence joins TRDV1 and TRDJ3; 8 positions match TRDD3. Germline CDR1 TSWWSYY, CDR2 QGS. The CDR3 loop spans 25 amino acids. CDR3 DNA sequence: TGTGCTCTTGGGGAAGAGCCCGGGCCTAAGTACTGGGGGGCCTTCAGCTCCTGGGACACACGACAGATGTTTTTC. This encodes CALGEEPGPKYWGAFSSWDTRQMFF.

Concerning this clone: With a much larger clone just one base away, this may be a read error. Other DNA sequences from this sample encode an identical CDR3 as well. The chain employs TRDV3 and TRDJ1; D is uncertain. The CDR3 covers 16 residues. Trimming stripped 1 base from V and 0 bases from J, with 18 bases between. The germline V gene encodes CDR1 TVYSNPD and CDR2 GDNSRS (reference sequence). CDR3 nucleotide sequence: TGTGCCTTTAATGAACCGGCGGGTGTGTACACCGATAAACTCATCTTT. Its protein is CAFNEPAGVYTDKLIF.

With respect to this clone: A read error may explain this, as a much larger clone is one base away. The same CDR3 is also encoded by other DNA sequences in this sample. The chain carries TRDV3 and TRDJ1, with 9 bases aligning to TRDD3. CDR3 size: 19 residues. The V gene's germline CDR1 is TVYSNPD and CDR2 GDNSRS (reference sequence). CDR3 sequence: CAFRRHTGGHIPYTDKLIF. The CDR3 DNA sequence: TGTGCCTTTAGACGTCACACTGGGGGACATATACCCTACACAGATAAACTCATCTTT.

A remark on this clone: This may stem from a read error, because a much larger clone lies one nucleotide away. The sample carries other DNA sequences with the same CDR3. V usage is TRDV1 and J usage is TRDJ1; TRDD3 is a possible D gene (9 bases). The CDR3 has 22 amino acids. The germline V gene encodes CDR1 TSWWSYY and CDR2 QGS. As DNA, the CDR3 is TGTGCTCTTGGGGGTACGGGCTTCCTACGTCCTCTACTGGGGGACTACACAGATAAACTCATCTTT. This codes for CALGGTGFLRPLLGDYTDKLIF.

A note on this clone: A much bigger clone sits one base away, suggesting this may be a read error. Other DNA sequences from this sample encode an identical CDR3 as well. The chain uses TRDV1 and TRDJ1; D possibly corresponds to TRDD3 (5 bases). Germline V gene lookup returns CDR1 TSWWSYY and CDR2 QGS. CDR3 size: 14 residues. CDR3 region: CALGGGAYTDKLIF. The CDR3, as DNA: TGTGCTCTTGGGGGGGGGGCGTACACAGATAAACTCATCTTT.

This clone has just one count. This may stem from a read error, because a much larger clone lies one nucleotide away. This sequence joins TRDV1 and TRDJ1; 8 bases line up with TRDD2. Germline assignment: CDR1 TSWWSYY and CDR2 QGS. The CDR3 is made up of 22 amino acids. The V gene end was trimmed by 3 bases and the J gene end by 1 base; junction bases not matched to a gene: 25. The DNA for the CDR3 is TGTGCTCTTGGGGACGTTGGCCTTCCTAGAGTTCCTGGGACCCGGGTCACCGATAAACTCATCTTT. This gives the protein CALGDVGLPRVPGTRVTDKLIF.

Worth noting for this clone: A read error is possible here, since a much larger clone lies one base away. Additional DNA sequences in this sample encode the identical CDR3. The rearrangement uses TRDV1 and TRDJ1; TRDD3 agrees at 8 bases. J lost 5 bases, V lost 2 bases, and 16 bases had no gene match. Germline loops: CDR1 TSWWSYY, CDR2 QGS. The CDR3 runs to 18 residues. The CDR3 loop is CALGESDSQDTGGDKLIF. The CDR3 coding sequence is TGTGCTCTTGGGGAATCTGATTCCCAGGATACTGGGGGTGATAAACTCATCTTT.

Comment on this clone: This may be a read error, as it is one base from a much larger clone. The chain carries TRDV1 and TRDJ1; the match to TRDD3 covers 11 bases. V trimming: 4 bases; J trimming: 1 base; junction bases outside the gene matches: 29. Germline V lookup: CDR1 TSWWSYY, CDR2 QGS. The CDR3 length is 24 residues. As DNA, the CDR3 is TGTGCTCTTGGGGGTGGCCCAAATCTTCCTTGTAATGCTCTGGGGGATACAGTCACCGATAAACTCATCTTT. Protein: CALGGGPNLPCNALGDTVTDKLIF.

On this clone: This may be a read error, as it is one base from a much larger clone. The chain links TRDV2 to TRDJ3; 9 bases agree with TRDD3. Germline-derived CDR1 and CDR2 are GEAIGNYY and EKD. The length of the CDR3 is 21 residues. Trimming took 1 base from V and 2 from J; bases not matched to a gene: 14. The CDR3 protein is CACDTALLGENLPWDTRQMFF. CDR3 nucleotide sequence: TGTGCCTGTGACACGGCCTTACTGGGGGAGAACCTACCCTGGGACACCCGACAGATGTTTTTC.